This is a list of T cell receptor beta chains from one sample in a study of Tregs in tolerant kidney transplant recipients. Sequencing was performed with immunoSEQ multiplex PCR; in TCRdb, only in-frame clones are kept and a portion is missing. This sample yields about 59,000 clones, of which around four fifths are seen a single time; approximately 4.7% belongs to the top ten. Sequenced material: CD4+ T cells from blood. The receptors come from a human donor in good health. Both conserved end residues are part of each CDR3. The order of the fields is J gene, D gene, V gene, clone size, CDR3 protein, CDR3 DNA. The D gene is left open where the match is weak. Size values are once, few and many counts, or a class for expanded clones, and some rows have none.

j_call: TRBJ1-2; d_call: NA; v_call: TRBV6-5; clone_size: NA; cdr3_aa: CASSPRGRGYTF; cdr3_nt: TGTGCCAGCAGTCCGCGGGGCCGGGGCTACACCTTC
j_call: TRBJ2-3; d_call: NA; v_call: TRBV5-6; clone_size: NA; cdr3_aa: CASTKSDTQYF; cdr3_nt: TGTGCCAGTACGAAGTCAGATACGCAGTATTTT
j_call: TRBJ2-2; d_call: TRBD2; v_call: TRBV4-3; clone_size: NA; cdr3_aa: CASSQGPTSAANTGELFF; cdr3_nt: TGCGCCAGCAGCCAGGGCCCGACTAGCGCGGCGAACACCGGGGAGCTGTTTTTT
j_call: TRBJ1-1; d_call: NA; v_call: TRBV19; clone_size: NA; cdr3_aa: CASQVNSNPRAEAFF; cdr3_nt: TGTGCCAGCCAGGTCAACTCAAACCCGAGGGCTGAAGCTTTCTTT
j_call: TRBJ1-5; d_call: NA; v_call: TRBV19; clone_size: NA; cdr3_aa: CASSIIPGHSNQPQHF; cdr3_nt: TGTGCCAGTAGTATTATTCCAGGTCATAGCAATCAGCCCCAGCATTTT
j_call: TRBJ1-4; d_call: NA; v_call: TRBV6-5; clone_size: once; cdr3_aa: CASSYSGGLPREKLFF; cdr3_nt: TGTGCCAGCAGTTACTCCGGGGGCCTTCCAAGGGAAAAACTGTTTTTT
j_call: TRBJ1-4; d_call: NA; v_call: TRBV5-1; clone_size: NA; cdr3_aa: CASSFATNEKLFF; cdr3_nt: TGCGCCAGCAGCTTTGCAACTAATGAAAAACTGTTTTTT
j_call: TRBJ1-6; d_call: NA; v_call: TRBV10-3; clone_size: few; cdr3_aa: CAISESGTVNSPLHF; cdr3_nt: TGTGCCATCAGTGAGTCCGGGACGGTCAATTCACCCCTCCACTTT
j_call: TRBJ2-7; d_call: NA; v_call: TRBV21-1; clone_size: NA; cdr3_aa: CASTSTGEFSYEQYF; cdr3_nt: TGTGCCAGCACCTCGACAGGGGAATTCTCCTACGAGCAGTACTTC
j_call: TRBJ1-2; d_call: NA; v_call: TRBV30; clone_size: few; cdr3_aa: CAWSVPGGYGYTF; cdr3_nt: TGTGCCTGGAGTGTACCCGGAGGCTATGGCTACACCTTC
j_call: TRBJ2-2; d_call: NA; v_call: TRBV6-6; clone_size: NA; cdr3_aa: CAGSAATAGELFF; cdr3_nt: TGTGCCGGCAGTGCGGCGACCGCCGGGGAGCTGTTTTTT
j_call: TRBJ2-5; d_call: NA; v_call: TRBV20-1; clone_size: NA; cdr3_aa: CSARRLETQYF; cdr3_nt: TGCAGTGCCCGGAGGCTGGAGACCCAGTACTTC
j_call: TRBJ2-5; d_call: NA; v_call: TRBV27; clone_size: NA; cdr3_aa: CASSFSGASWETQYF; cdr3_nt: TGTGCCAGCAGTTTTTCTGGCGCCTCCTGGGAGACCCAGTACTTC
j_call: TRBJ1-3; d_call: TRBD1; v_call: TRBV2; clone_size: few; cdr3_aa: CASRQGPGNTIYF; cdr3_nt: TGTGCCAGCCGACAGGGCCCTGGAAACACCATATATTTT
j_call: TRBJ2-3; d_call: NA; v_call: TRBV11-2; clone_size: NA; cdr3_aa: CASSQVGSGGTDTQYF; cdr3_nt: TGTGCCAGCAGCCAAGTAGGGAGTGGCGGCACAGATACGCAGTATTTT
j_call: TRBJ1-4; d_call: NA; v_call: TRBV7-3; clone_size: NA; cdr3_aa: CASSSGGLDEKLFF; cdr3_nt: TGTGCCAGCAGCTCTGGTGGACTAGATGAAAAACTGTTTTTT
j_call: TRBJ2-3; d_call: NA; v_call: TRBV14; clone_size: few; cdr3_aa: CASSQYSGGTDTQYF; cdr3_nt: TGTGCCAGCAGCCAGTATTCGGGGGGCACAGATACGCAGTATTTT
j_call: TRBJ2-5; d_call: NA; v_call: TRBV7-2; clone_size: NA; cdr3_aa: CASSPQVQGRETQYF; cdr3_nt: TGTGCCAGCAGCCCTCAAGTGCAGGGAAGAGAGACCCAGTACTTC
j_call: TRBJ2-6; d_call: TRBD1; v_call: TRBV18; clone_size: NA; cdr3_aa: CASSPGTVHSGANVLTF; cdr3_nt: TGTGCCAGCTCACCAGGGACAGTGCACTCTGGGGCCAACGTCCTGACTTTC
j_call: TRBJ2-5; d_call: TRBD2; v_call: TRBV4-3; clone_size: NA; cdr3_aa: CASSRRFGSGVQETQYF; cdr3_nt: TGCGCCAGCAGCCGCCGCTTTGGTAGCGGGGTACAAGAGACCCAGTACTTC
j_call: TRBJ1-2; d_call: NA; v_call: TRBV21-1; clone_size: NA; cdr3_aa: CASSKTTSRANYGYTF; cdr3_nt: TGTGCCAGCAGCAAAACGACATCGAGGGCTAACTATGGCTACACCTTC
j_call: TRBJ1-5; d_call: NA; v_call: TRBV5-5; clone_size: once; cdr3_aa: CASSLRGEQGNQPQHF; cdr3_nt: TGTGCCAGCAGTCTTAGGGGGGAGCAAGGGAATCAGCCCCAGCATTTT
j_call: TRBJ2-1; d_call: NA; v_call: TRBV7-3; clone_size: NA; cdr3_aa: CASSMTRDNEQFF; cdr3_nt: TGTGCCAGCAGTATGACCCGGGACAATGAGCAGTTCTTC
j_call: TRBJ2-2; d_call: NA; v_call: TRBV7-2; clone_size: NA; cdr3_aa: CASSLEPAVPGELFF; cdr3_nt: TGTGCCAGCAGCTTAGAACCCGCCGTTCCCGGGGAGCTGTTTTTT
j_call: TRBJ2-1; d_call: TRBD2; v_call: TRBV27; clone_size: NA; cdr3_aa: CASSFGAGGRRISYNEQFF; cdr3_nt: TGTGCCAGCAGCTTCGGGGCCGGGGGGAGAAGGATCTCCTACAATGAGCAGTTCTTC
j_call: TRBJ2-7; d_call: TRBD1; v_call: TRBV18; clone_size: NA; cdr3_aa: CASSRDRLREQYF; cdr3_nt: TGTGCCAGCTCACGGGACAGGTTGAGGGAGCAGTACTTC
j_call: TRBJ2-5; d_call: TRBD2; v_call: TRBV23-1; clone_size: NA; cdr3_aa: CASSPPPGTSGGTYQETQYF; cdr3_nt: TGCGCCAGCAGTCCCCCACCAGGGACTAGCGGGGGGACGTACCAAGAGACCCAGTACTTC
j_call: TRBJ1-1; d_call: NA; v_call: TRBV19; clone_size: NA; cdr3_aa: CASRGPATEAFF; cdr3_nt: TGTGCCAGCAGGGGCCCGGCTACTGAAGCTTTCTTT
j_call: TRBJ2-1; d_call: NA; v_call: TRBV7-6; clone_size: NA; cdr3_aa: CASSLAGGRYNEQFF; cdr3_nt: TGTGCCAGCAGCTTAGCAGGGGGTCGCTACAATGAGCAGTTCTTC
j_call: TRBJ1-5; d_call: NA; v_call: TRBV2; clone_size: NA; cdr3_aa: CASSFSASNQPQHF; cdr3_nt: TGTGCCAGCAGTTTCAGCGCTAGCAATCAGCCCCAGCATTTT
j_call: TRBJ1-1; d_call: NA; v_call: TRBV14; clone_size: few; cdr3_aa: CASSQDLAPGAFF; cdr3_nt: TGTGCCAGCAGCCAAGATCTGGCCCCTGGGGCTTTCTTT
j_call: TRBJ1-1; d_call: NA; v_call: TRBV7-2; clone_size: few; cdr3_aa: CASSLAYARTEAFF; cdr3_nt: TGTGCCAGCAGCTTGGCCTACGCAAGGACTGAAGCTTTCTTT
j_call: TRBJ2-3; d_call: NA; v_call: TRBV19; clone_size: NA; cdr3_aa: CASSKLAGGDTQYF; cdr3_nt: TGTGCCAGTAGTAAACTAGCCGGAGGAGATACGCAGTATTTT
j_call: TRBJ1-1; d_call: NA; v_call: TRBV2; clone_size: NA; cdr3_aa: CASSEPPLGLAEAFF; cdr3_nt: TGTGCCAGCAGTGAACCCCCTTTGGGACTCGCTGAAGCTTTCTTT
j_call: TRBJ2-5; d_call: NA; v_call: TRBV29-1; clone_size: NA; cdr3_aa: CSAGGGGGKETQYF; cdr3_nt: TGCAGCGCCGGTGGGGGAGGAGGTAAAGAGACCCAGTACTTC
j_call: TRBJ2-1; d_call: TRBD1; v_call: TRBV19; clone_size: NA; cdr3_aa: CASSIDEGAFGRDNEQFF; cdr3_nt: TGTGCCAGTAGTATAGATGAGGGGGCGTTCGGGCGAGACAATGAGCAGTTCTTC
j_call: TRBJ2-1; d_call: NA; v_call: TRBV7-3; clone_size: NA; cdr3_aa: CASGKGTDSEQFF; cdr3_nt: TGTGCCAGCGGGAAGGGCACGGACAGTGAGCAGTTCTTC
j_call: TRBJ2-7; d_call: TRBD2; v_call: TRBV18; clone_size: NA; cdr3_aa: CASSPLGLAGDHEQYF; cdr3_nt: TGTGCCAGCTCACCGCTCGGACTAGCGGGAGACCACGAGCAGTACTTC
j_call: TRBJ1-1; d_call: NA; v_call: TRBV29-1; clone_size: NA; cdr3_aa: CSVERRLNTEAFF; cdr3_nt: TGCAGCGTCGAGAGGCGGCTGAACACTGAAGCTTTCTTT
j_call: TRBJ2-7; d_call: TRBD2; v_call: TRBV18; clone_size: NA; cdr3_aa: CASSPGLADITYEQYF; cdr3_nt: TGTGCCAGCTCACCTGGACTAGCGGATATTACCTACGAGCAGTACTTC
j_call: TRBJ2-1; d_call: NA; v_call: TRBV19; clone_size: NA; cdr3_aa: CASSIAGAQGNEQFF; cdr3_nt: TGTGCCAGTAGTATCGCGGGGGCCCAGGGGAATGAGCAGTTCTTC
j_call: TRBJ1-1; d_call: NA; v_call: TRBV11-2; clone_size: NA; cdr3_aa: CASSTRGGAGGTEAFF; cdr3_nt: TGTGCCAGCAGCACTAGGGGCGGGGCCGGGGGCACTGAAGCTTTCTTT
j_call: TRBJ2-5; d_call: TRBD2; v_call: TRBV30; clone_size: once; cdr3_aa: CAWNHGGIEETQYF; cdr3_nt: TGTGCCTGGAATCACGGGGGGATTGAAGAGACCCAGTACTTC